The following is a T cell receptor beta chain sequence with its context. The antigen is unknown. Germline CDR1 reads GTSNPN; CDR2 reads SVGIG (reference sequence). The CDR3 is 17 amino acids. V was clipped by 5 bases and J by 3 bases; unmatched bases: 13. The sample is drawn from a study of cytomegalovirus exposure and HLA in healthy donors. In the study overall: Unique TCRs numbering some 77 million, obtained from HLA-typed donors, made up an early data release. Overall study results and limits: Judged likely to be a sequencing artifact was a cluster of highly shared sequence variants. The study carried out a later analysis of TCR beta sequences. It associated some 17,000 of them with specific HLA alleles at a false discovery rate of 0.05. Researchers left out some V segments, among them TRBV6-2 and TRBV6-3, as indistinguishable.

The PCR used 60 Vbeta and 13 Jbeta primers. Sequencing used immunoSEQ multiplex PCR; TCRdb keeps in-frame clones, though not all of them. The data show about 140,000 clones, more than 75% seen once. The gene calls are TRBV30 and TRBJ2-6; 7 nucleotides align to TRBD2. This clonotype was sampled from a man younger than 45 in good health and CMV-seronegative. The sample was PBMCs. CDR3 loop: CAWLLGGGRGGANVLTF. The CDR3 region has the DNA TGTGCCTGGCTCCTAGGAGGTGGGAGGGGTGGGGCCAACGTCCTGACTTTC.